The sequence of this T cell receptor (beta chain) was determined in a study of OX40 agonist ivuxolimab in advanced cancers. The overall study: Dose-escalation cases comprised hepatocellular carcinoma, melanoma, renal cell or head and neck cancer. Eligibility admitted prior anti-PD-1, anti-PD-L1 or anti-CTLA-4 therapy; around 41% had some. Study-wide findings and caveats: The antigen specificity of the peripheral T cells (those that were expanded) was not determined. The mean number of expanded clones was higher in CD8+ T cells than in CD4+.

The CDR3 sequence is 12 residues long. V dropped 8 bases and J dropped 5 bases, with 12 bases sitting between them. Germline CDR1 and CDR2: SNHLY and FYNNEI. Only in-frame clones appear in the TCRdb table, and some are missing; sequencing was by immunoSEQ multiplex PCR. The data show some 83,000 clones, about 86% seen once. This clone is a singleton in its sample. Its antigen remains unidentified. The material was CD4+ or CD8+ T cells sorted from blood, obtained in a trial of the OX40 agonist ivuxolimab. The chain employs TRBV2 and TRBJ2-5; D is possibly TRBD2 (5 bases). The clonotype comes from an adult with an advanced solid tumor such as melanoma, head and neck, liver or kidney cancer. CDR3 sequence: CASGFSGETQYF. In DNA form, the CDR3 reads TGTGCCAGCGGTTTTTCGGGGGAGACCCAGTACTTC.